This T cell receptor (beta chain) was recorded in a study of T cells after yellow fever vaccination. Study overall: Fractions containing few cells were prepared with SMART-Seq v4 Ultra Low Input.

TCRdb called the 5' RACE reads again in MiXCR, with one record for every CDR3 protein. This table holds 45,000 to 65,000 distinct CDR3 sequences, more than 6.5% found once. Study-wide results and caveats: A secondary response was less intense yet reached its peak sooner, at day 5 versus 15. Contamination of FACS-sorted repertoires by abundant clonotypes from the bulk population could occur.

Trimming took 0 bases from V and 6 from J; bases not matched to a gene: 5. This CDR3 comprises 14 residues. Germline V gives CDR1 SGDLS, CDR2 YYNGEE. This clonotype has a count of ten or more. The chain is built from TRBV9 and TRBJ2-7; 8 positions match TRBD2. The sample was CD8+ T cells not binding an NS4B(214-222) dextramer, sorted from PBMCs, taken about 41 days after the first yellow fever vaccination. This TCR came from a man aged 18 to 30 who received the YFV17D yellow fever vaccine. CDR3 sequence reads: CASSVEPGGSEQYF. CDR3 sequence (DNA): TGTGCCAGCAGCGTAGAACCGGGGGGGTCCGAGCAGTACTTC.